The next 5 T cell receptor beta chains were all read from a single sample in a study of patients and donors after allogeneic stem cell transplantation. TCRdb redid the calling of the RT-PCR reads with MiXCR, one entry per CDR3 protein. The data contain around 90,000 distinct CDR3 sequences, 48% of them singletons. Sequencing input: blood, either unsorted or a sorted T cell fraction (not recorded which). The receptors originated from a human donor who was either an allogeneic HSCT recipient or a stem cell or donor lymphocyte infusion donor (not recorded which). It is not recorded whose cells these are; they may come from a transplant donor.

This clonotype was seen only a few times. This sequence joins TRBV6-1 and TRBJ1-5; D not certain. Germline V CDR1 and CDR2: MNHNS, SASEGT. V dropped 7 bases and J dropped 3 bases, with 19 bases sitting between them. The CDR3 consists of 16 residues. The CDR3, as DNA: TGTGCCAGCATCAGCGACCCCAGGCCCTACAATCAGCCCCAGCATTTT. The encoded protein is CASISDPRPYNQPQHF.

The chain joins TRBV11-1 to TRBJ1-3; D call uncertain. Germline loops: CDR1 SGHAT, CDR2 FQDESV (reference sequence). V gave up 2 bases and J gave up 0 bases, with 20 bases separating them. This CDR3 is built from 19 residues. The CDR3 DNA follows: TGTGCCAGCAGCTTAACGATCGCCCTCGGACCGATCTCTGGAAACACCATATATTTT. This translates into CASSLTIALGPISGNTIYF.

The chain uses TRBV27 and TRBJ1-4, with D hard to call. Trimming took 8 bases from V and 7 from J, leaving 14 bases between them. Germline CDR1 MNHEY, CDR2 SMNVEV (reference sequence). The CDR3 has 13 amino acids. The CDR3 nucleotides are TGTGCCAGCGGTATAAGGGAAGCTGAAAAACTGTTTTTT. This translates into CASGIREAEKLFF.

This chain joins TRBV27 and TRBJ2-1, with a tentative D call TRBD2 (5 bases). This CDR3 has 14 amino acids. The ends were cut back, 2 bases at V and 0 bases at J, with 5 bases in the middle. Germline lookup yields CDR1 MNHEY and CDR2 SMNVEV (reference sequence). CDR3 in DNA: TGTGCCAGCAGTTTAGGGAGCTCCTACAATGAGCAGTTCTTC. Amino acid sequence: CASSLGSSYNEQFF.

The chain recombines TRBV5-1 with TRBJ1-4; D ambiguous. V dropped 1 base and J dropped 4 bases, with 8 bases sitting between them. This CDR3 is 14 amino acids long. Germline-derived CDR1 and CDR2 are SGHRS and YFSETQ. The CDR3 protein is CASSLTAINEKLFF. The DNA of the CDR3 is TGCGCCAGCAGCTTGACAGCAATTAATGAAAAACTGTTTTTT.